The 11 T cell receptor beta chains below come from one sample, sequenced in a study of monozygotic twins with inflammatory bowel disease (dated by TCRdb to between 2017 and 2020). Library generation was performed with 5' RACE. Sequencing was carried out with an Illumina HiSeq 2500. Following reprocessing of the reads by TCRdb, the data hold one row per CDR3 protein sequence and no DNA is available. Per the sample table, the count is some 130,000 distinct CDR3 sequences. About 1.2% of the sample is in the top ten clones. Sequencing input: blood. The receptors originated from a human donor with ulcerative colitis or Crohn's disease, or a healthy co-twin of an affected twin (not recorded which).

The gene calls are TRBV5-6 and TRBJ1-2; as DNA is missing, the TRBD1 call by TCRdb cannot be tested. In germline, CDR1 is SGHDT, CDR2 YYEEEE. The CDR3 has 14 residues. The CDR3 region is CASSLTGGAYGYTF.

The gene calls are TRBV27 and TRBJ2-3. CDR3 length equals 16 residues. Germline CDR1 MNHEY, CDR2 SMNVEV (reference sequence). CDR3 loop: CASSLGATSFTDTQYF.

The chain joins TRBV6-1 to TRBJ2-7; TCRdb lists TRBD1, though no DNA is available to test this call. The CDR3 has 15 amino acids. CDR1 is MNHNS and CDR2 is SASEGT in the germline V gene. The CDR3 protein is CASSQRAGVPYEQYF.

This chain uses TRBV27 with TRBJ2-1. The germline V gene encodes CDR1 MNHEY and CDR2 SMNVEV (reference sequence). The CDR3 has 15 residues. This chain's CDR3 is CASSVSGNPSNEQFF.

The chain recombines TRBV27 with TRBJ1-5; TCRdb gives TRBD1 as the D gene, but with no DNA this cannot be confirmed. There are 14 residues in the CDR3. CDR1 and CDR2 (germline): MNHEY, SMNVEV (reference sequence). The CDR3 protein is CASMSGTEDQPQHF.

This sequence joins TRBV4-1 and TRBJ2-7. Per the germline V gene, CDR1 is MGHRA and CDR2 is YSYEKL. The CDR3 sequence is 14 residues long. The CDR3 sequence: CASSQIKRSYEQYF.

CDR3: CASSRSGQTKETQYF. V gene TRBV28 combines with J gene TRBJ2-5; TCRdb indicates TRBD1, and absent DNA this call remains unverified. This CDR3 is built from 15 residues. Germline V lookup: CDR1 MDHEN, CDR2 SYDVKM. Complete variable domain (other parts from reference TRBV28 and TRBJ2-5): DVKVTQSSRYLVKRTGEKVFLECVQDMDHENMFWYRQDPGLGLRLIYFSYDVKMKEKGDIPEGYSVSREKKERFSLILESASTNQTSMYLCASSRSGQTKETQYFGPGTRLLVL.

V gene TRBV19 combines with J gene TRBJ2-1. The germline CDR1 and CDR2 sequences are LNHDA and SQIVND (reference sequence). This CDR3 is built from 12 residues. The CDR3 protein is CATGSSYNEQFF.

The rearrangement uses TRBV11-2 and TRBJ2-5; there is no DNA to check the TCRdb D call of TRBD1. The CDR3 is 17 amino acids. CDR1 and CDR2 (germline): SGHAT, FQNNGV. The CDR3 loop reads CASSFRTGGNWQETQYF.

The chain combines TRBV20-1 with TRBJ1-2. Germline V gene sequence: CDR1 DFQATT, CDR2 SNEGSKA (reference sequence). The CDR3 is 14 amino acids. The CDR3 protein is CSARDGGGLYGYTF.

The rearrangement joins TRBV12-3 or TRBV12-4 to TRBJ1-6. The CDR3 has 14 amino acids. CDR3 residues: CASSPGRTDSPLHF.